This entry lists 11 T cell receptor beta chains sequenced from one sample in a study of T cells in Graves' hyperthyroidism and ophthalmopathy. Researchers took RNA transcripts and amplified the TCR beta CDR3 regions from them. First-round RT-PCR targeting the TCR CDR3 was performed with the HTBI primer set. TCRdb re-called the multiplex PCR reads with MiXCR, one entry per CDR3 protein. The sample records around 340,000 distinct CDR3 sequences, roughly 18% being singletons. What was sequenced was blood. These receptors were collected from a woman aged 45-60 years with Graves' hyperthyroidism.

Note on this clonotype: Because it lacks the conserved phenylalanine or tryptophan at the end, this CDR3 is likely a read error. The chain links TRBV3-1 to TRBJ2-2; D might be TRBD2 (5 bases). This CDR3 contains 13 residues. V dropped 8 bases and J dropped 5 bases, with 12 bases sitting between them. Germline lookup yields CDR1 LGHDT and CDR2 YNNKEL (reference sequence). The CDR3 sequence: CASRPRETGELFL. CDR3 DNA: TGTGCCAGCCGCCCTAGGGAGACCGGGGAGCTGTTTCTT.

This chain uses TRBV4-1 with TRBJ2-5; tentative D call: TRBD2 (6 bases). The germline V gene has CDR1 MGHRA and CDR2 YSYEKL. V lost 0 bases, J lost 0 bases, and 11 bases lay in between. The CDR3 covers 16 residues. The CDR3 DNA reads as TGCGCCAGCAGCCAAGATAGCGGTCTTTACCAAGAGACCCAGTACTTC. Protein: CASSQDSGLYQETQYF.

This clonotype was observed a few times. The chain is built from TRBV30 and TRBJ2-2; D unresolved. Germline CDR1 is GTSNPN and CDR2 is SVGIG (reference sequence). Trimming left V 7 bases short and J 1 base short, with 7 bases between. The CDR3 contains 12 residues. CDR3 sequence: CASLGNTGELFF. DNA of the CDR3: TGTGCCTCCCTCGGGAACACCGGGGAGCTGTTTTTT.

This clonotype was observed a handful of times. V is TRBV7-9 and J is TRBJ2-1; TRBD2 aligns across 10 bases. Per germline, CDR1 SEHNR and CDR2 FQNEAQ (reference sequence). There are 16 residues in the CDR3. The V and J ends lost 5 bases and 4 bases, in that order; junction bases with no gene match: 8. The CDR3, as DNA: TGTGCCAGCAGCCCCCCAGCGGGAGGGGTATACAATGAGCAGTTCTTC. Translating gives CASSPPAGGVYNEQFF. Full variable domain (remainder filled in from reference TRBV7-9 and TRBJ2-1): DTGVSQNPRHKITKRGQNVTFRCDPISEHNRLYWYRQTLGQGPEFLTYFQNEAQLEKSRLLSDRFSAERPKGSFSTLEIQRTEQGDSAMYLCASSPPAGGVYNEQFFGPGTRLTVL.

The rearrangement uses TRBV20-1 and TRBJ1-4; TRBD1 is a possible D gene (5 bases). The germline gives CDR1 DFQATT, CDR2 SNEGSKA (reference sequence). The CDR3 spans 14 residues. The germline V and J ends were trimmed by 0 bases and 4 bases, with 9 bases remaining between them. The CDR3 sequence is CSARDWGGNEKLFF. CDR3 coding DNA: TGCAGTGCTAGAGATTGGGGCGGTAATGAAAAACTGTTTTTT.

This clonotype was recorded many times. V gene TRBV11-3 combines with J gene TRBJ2-1, with D possibly matching TRBD1 (6 bases). The CDR3 is made up of 11 amino acids. The germline CDR1 and CDR2 sequences are SGHNT and YENEEA. The V and J ends lost 5 bases and 11 bases respectively, with 10 bases between them. In DNA, the CDR3 is TGTGCCAGCAGCCAAGGGGGTCAGCAGTTCTTC. As protein: CASSQGGQQFF.

This chain uses TRBV6-2 or TRBV6-3 with TRBJ1-1; a possible D gene is TRBD1 (6 bases). Trimming shortened V by 6 bases and J by 6 bases, and 11 bases separated the two germline ends. Germline CDR1 is MNHEY and CDR2 is SVGEGT. The CDR3 length is 12 residues. Here the CDR3 DNA reads TGTGCCAGCAGGGTGACAGGATCTGAAGCTTTCTTT. As protein: CASRVTGSEAFF.

This clonotype was seen only a few times. The chain combines TRBV6-1 with TRBJ2-6; 9 positions agree with TRBD1. Germline values: CDR1 MNHNS, CDR2 SASEGT. This CDR3 has 20 amino acids. With V trimmed by 5 bases and J by 0 bases, 14 bases remained unmatched. The CDR3 sequence is CASSRPGRTGVSSGANVLTF. The DNA for the CDR3 is TGTGCCAGCAGTAGGCCGGGGCGGACAGGGGTATCCTCTGGGGCCAACGTCCTGACTTTC.

This clonotype was recorded many times. The chain joins TRBV6-1 to TRBJ1-5; D is undetermined. Trimming stripped 0 bases from V and 1 base from J, with 10 bases between. The CDR3 has 16 amino acids. CDR1 MNHNS and CDR2 SASEGT come from the germline V gene. The CDR3 loop reads CASSEAPGVSNQPQHF. CDR3 sequence (DNA): TGTGCCAGCAGTGAAGCGCCCGGCGTAAGCAATCAGCCCCAGCATTTT.

The V and J genes are TRBV30 and TRBJ2-7; 10 positions agree with TRBD1. CDR3 length equals 15 residues. V was pared by 5 bases and J by 6 bases, with 13 bases of the junction left unmatched. Per the germline V gene, CDR1 is GTSNPN and CDR2 is SVGIG (reference sequence). The DNA for the CDR3 is TGTGCCTGGTTTAACCCCGGGACAGGGGTTAGCGAGCAGTACTTC. Protein product: CAWFNPGTGVSEQYF.

This rearrangement joins TRBV7-2 to TRBJ2-2; 7 bases line up with TRBD2. The CDR3 sequence is 17 residues long. With 7 bases clipped from V and 1 base from J, the junction kept 12 bases outside the gene matches. CDR1 is SGHTA and CDR2 is FQGNSA in the germline V gene. In DNA form, the CDR3 reads TGTGCCAGCAATTTCGAGCGGGGAGAGGTGAACACCGGGGAGCTGTTTTTT. This sequence encodes CASNFERGEVNTGELFF.